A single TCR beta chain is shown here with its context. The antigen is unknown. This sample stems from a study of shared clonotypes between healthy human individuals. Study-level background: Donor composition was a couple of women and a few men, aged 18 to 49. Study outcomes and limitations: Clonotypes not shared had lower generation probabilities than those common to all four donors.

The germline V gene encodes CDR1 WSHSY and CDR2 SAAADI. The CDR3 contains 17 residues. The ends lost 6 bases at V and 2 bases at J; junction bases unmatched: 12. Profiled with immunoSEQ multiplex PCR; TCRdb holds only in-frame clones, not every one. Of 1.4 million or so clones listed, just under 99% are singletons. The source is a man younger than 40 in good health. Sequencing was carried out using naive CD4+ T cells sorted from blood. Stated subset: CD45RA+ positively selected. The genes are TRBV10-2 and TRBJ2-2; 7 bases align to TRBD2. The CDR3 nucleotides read TGCGCCAGCAGGAAGACTGTTGCGGGAGATAACACCGGGGAGCTGTTTTTT. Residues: CASRKTVAGDNTGELFF.